Sequencing of this T cell receptor beta chain was carried out in a study of beta chain features in type 1 diabetes. By way of CD45RO/CCR7/CD25/CD127/CD95/CD27, the CD4+ regulatory, stem cell-like memory, central memory and naive cells were sorted. The length of the CDR3 is 14 residues. The V segment lost 5 bases and the J segment 0 bases; nucleotides outside the gene matches: 1. Germline assignment: CDR1 SEHNR and CDR2 FQNEAQ (reference sequence). The authors reverse transcribed all of the isolated RNA, so sequencing captured expressed TCRB transcripts. The method was immunoSEQ multiplex PCR; TCRdb's version includes in-frame clones alone and lacks a portion of them. The sample comprises 120,000 to 150,000 clones, about 10% of which are singletons, and 1.3% rests with the top ten.

The sequence was collected from a man younger than 30 in good health. The sample consisted of naive CD4+ T cells from blood. The J gene is TRBJ2-7, the V gene TRBV7-9, with TRBD1 matching 10 bases. Here the CDR3 DNA reads TGTGCCAGCAGCCGGGACAGGGGCTCCTACGAGCAGTACTTC. Encoded protein: CASSRDRGSYEQYF.